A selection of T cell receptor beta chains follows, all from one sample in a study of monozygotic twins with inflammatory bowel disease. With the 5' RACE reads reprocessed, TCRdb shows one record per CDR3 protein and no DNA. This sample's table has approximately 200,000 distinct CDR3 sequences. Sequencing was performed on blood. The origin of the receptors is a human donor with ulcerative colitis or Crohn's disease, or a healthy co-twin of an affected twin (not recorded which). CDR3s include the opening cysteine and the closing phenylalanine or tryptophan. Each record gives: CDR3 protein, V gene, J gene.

cdr3_aa: CASSAPLQGVQPQHF; v_call: TRBV28; j_call: TRBJ1-5
cdr3_aa: CASTPRGENTEAFF; v_call: TRBV5-1; j_call: TRBJ1-1
cdr3_aa: CASSAEGGGENTDTQYF; v_call: TRBV6-1; j_call: TRBJ2-3
cdr3_aa: CASSSPSEREDNEQFF; v_call: TRBV7-9; j_call: TRBJ2-1
cdr3_aa: CASRETGDLTEAFF; v_call: TRBV5-1; j_call: TRBJ1-1
cdr3_aa: CASSLAEGNTIYF; v_call: TRBV5-1; j_call: TRBJ1-3
cdr3_aa: CASRSRTEAFF; v_call: TRBV6-2/TRBV6-3; j_call: TRBJ1-1
cdr3_aa: CASMGDTGELFF; v_call: TRBV28; j_call: TRBJ2-2
cdr3_aa: CSAGRLSRPYNEQFF; v_call: TRBV20-1; j_call: TRBJ2-1
cdr3_aa: CASSQSTGGSRSDTQYF; v_call: TRBV4-3; j_call: TRBJ2-3
cdr3_aa: CASTLGLPGTEAFF; v_call: TRBV12-3/TRBV12-4; j_call: TRBJ1-1
cdr3_aa: CATSSEGVRDTIYF; v_call: TRBV15; j_call: TRBJ1-3
cdr3_aa: CASSTLQDRQETQYF; v_call: TRBV6-2/TRBV6-3; j_call: TRBJ2-5
cdr3_aa: CASSLVGQGICEQYF; v_call: TRBV5-6; j_call: TRBJ2-7
cdr3_aa: CSAHLASGGFYNEQFF; v_call: TRBV20-1; j_call: TRBJ2-1
cdr3_aa: CAWSSDNEQFF; v_call: TRBV30; j_call: TRBJ2-1
cdr3_aa: CASTFGPGGYMNEKLFF; v_call: TRBV28; j_call: TRBJ1-4
cdr3_aa: CASSFSGAAGYTF; v_call: TRBV7-9; j_call: TRBJ1-2
cdr3_aa: CASTFRVRGGYGYTF; v_call: TRBV27; j_call: TRBJ1-2
cdr3_aa: CASSRPAGGNTGELFF; v_call: TRBV6-9; j_call: TRBJ2-2
cdr3_aa: CASSFLGQGWGNFGYTF; v_call: TRBV7-9; j_call: TRBJ1-2
cdr3_aa: CASSASGRGWDGYTF; v_call: TRBV6-1; j_call: TRBJ1-2
cdr3_aa: CASSFQASSGNTIYF; v_call: TRBV7-2; j_call: TRBJ1-3
cdr3_aa: CASSFFHGPSYEQYF; v_call: TRBV7-3; j_call: TRBJ2-7
cdr3_aa: CASSQDPGGDYGYTF; v_call: TRBV4-1; j_call: TRBJ1-2
cdr3_aa: CASSHRAGELFF; v_call: TRBV7-2; j_call: TRBJ2-2
cdr3_aa: CASSSPGGYYTEAFF; v_call: TRBV6-5; j_call: TRBJ1-1
cdr3_aa: CASSLGETRGVYSGTLSTDTQYF; v_call: TRBV11-3; j_call: TRBJ2-3
cdr3_aa: CASCESPLNTEAFF; v_call: TRBV6-1; j_call: TRBJ1-1
cdr3_aa: CAAAALRDPLYEQYF; v_call: TRBV6-2/TRBV6-3; j_call: TRBJ2-7
cdr3_aa: CASRGQRETQYF; v_call: TRBV6-6; j_call: TRBJ2-5
cdr3_aa: CSAIRLAGSTDTQYF; v_call: TRBV20-1; j_call: TRBJ2-3
cdr3_aa: CASSLDQGGTEASF; v_call: TRBV5-1; j_call: TRBJ1-1
cdr3_aa: CASSPPILQETQYF; v_call: TRBV18; j_call: TRBJ2-5
cdr3_aa: CASSELRQTGELFF; v_call: TRBV25-1; j_call: TRBJ2-2
cdr3_aa: CASFDPPDTQYF; v_call: TRBV10-3; j_call: TRBJ2-3
cdr3_aa: CASSLRTDTNEKLFF; v_call: TRBV7-9; j_call: TRBJ1-4
cdr3_aa: CATQKGQETQYF; v_call: TRBV7-9; j_call: TRBJ2-5
cdr3_aa: CASSLVLSGRYADTQYF; v_call: TRBV11-2; j_call: TRBJ2-3
cdr3_aa: CASSTRRAEAFF; v_call: TRBV19; j_call: TRBJ1-1
cdr3_aa: CASSLGGTSGRSVEQFF; v_call: TRBV7-2; j_call: TRBJ2-1
cdr3_aa: CASSLKGVSVSPLHF; v_call: TRBV5-6; j_call: TRBJ1-6
cdr3_aa: CASSLRPTGELFF; v_call: TRBV5-6; j_call: TRBJ2-2
cdr3_aa: CASSPEMNTEAFF; v_call: TRBV5-1; j_call: TRBJ1-1
cdr3_aa: CASSQEFDTGELFF; v_call: TRBV3-1; j_call: TRBJ2-2
cdr3_aa: CASSWSNQEGTQYF; v_call: TRBV28; j_call: TRBJ2-3
cdr3_aa: CSVSGTGGLGEQYF; v_call: TRBV29-1; j_call: TRBJ2-7
cdr3_aa: CASSVLVSTGELFF; v_call: TRBV5-4; j_call: TRBJ2-2
cdr3_aa: CASSPPGAGANVLTF; v_call: TRBV5-1; j_call: TRBJ2-6
cdr3_aa: CASSPGLDSIYGYTF; v_call: TRBV6-1; j_call: TRBJ1-2
cdr3_aa: CASSRRTGEAGELFF; v_call: TRBV4-1; j_call: TRBJ2-2
cdr3_aa: CASSFGGNNSPLHF; v_call: TRBV28; j_call: TRBJ1-6
cdr3_aa: CASSLQGLTEAFF; v_call: TRBV7-3; j_call: TRBJ1-1
cdr3_aa: CASSRTSGGVYNEQFF; v_call: TRBV14; j_call: TRBJ2-1
cdr3_aa: CASSPSIAKNIQYF; v_call: TRBV7-8; j_call: TRBJ2-4
cdr3_aa: CASSPIPGANVLTF; v_call: TRBV18; j_call: TRBJ2-6
cdr3_aa: CASTTPGYNEQFF; v_call: TRBV6-2/TRBV6-3; j_call: TRBJ2-1
cdr3_aa: CASSFRLGAWETQYF; v_call: TRBV27; j_call: TRBJ2-5
cdr3_aa: CASSYALLNTEAFF; v_call: TRBV6-2/TRBV6-3; j_call: TRBJ1-1